This TCR beta chain was retrieved from a study of naive and memory T cell subsets. An equimolar mix of two oligonucleotides served as the beta constant-region primer for TRBC1 and TRBC2. Nested alpha and beta constant-region primers with the SP2 primer drove four PCR rounds on ligated cDNA. An oligonucleotide with the SP2 primer and a 12-nucleotide UMI was ligated to the cDNA 3' end. TCRdb reprocessed the UMI-ligation and nested PCR reads via MiXCR and lists one record per CDR3 protein. The sample lists under 25,000 distinct CDR3 sequences, roughly 8.2% occurring once. Per germline, CDR1 SGHTA and CDR2 FQGNSA. The CDR3 is made up of 13 amino acids. V shed 5 bases and J shed 7 bases, with 12 bases lying between them.

The sample comprised central memory CD8+ T cells from blood. This sequence was found in a human donor in good health. The chain links TRBV7-2 to TRBJ2-1; a possible D gene is TRBD2 (5 bases). In DNA form, the CDR3 reads TGTGCCAGCAGCCCAGGACTTGGGAATGAGCAGTTCTTC. Amino acid sequence: CASSPGLGNEQFF.